This TCR beta chain stems from a study of molecular identifiers for immune sequencing clone quantification. V was pared by 4 bases and J by 0 bases, with 13 bases between. The CDR3 has 15 amino acids. The V gene's germline CDR1 is SGHVS and CDR2 FQNEAQ. The use of previously described methods and listed TCR primers produced the bulk TCR libraries. Using its own MiXCR run on the PCR reads, TCRdb lists one record per CDR3 protein. The top ten clones hold about 0.75% of a sample with about half a million distinct CDR3 sequences, 25% of them seen once. It was from 20,000 to 1,000,000 sorted cells, with 10%, 30% or 50% RNA, that naive CD8 libraries came. Using a CD8+CD4-CCR7+CD45RA+ phenotype, naive CD8 T cells were sorted. This clonotype occurred many times.

The sample comprised naive CD8+ T cells from blood, with Jurkat cell RNA spiked in. Subset given: FACS-sorted CD8+CD4-CCR7+CD45RA+ naive T cells. This TCR was sampled from a human donor in good health. Some libraries in this study had Jurkat cell RNA spiked in. The rearrangement links TRBV7-8 to TRBJ2-7, with D possibly TRBD2 on 6 matching bases. The DNA of the CDR3 is TGTGCCAGCAGCTACCCCGGGACTTTCTCCTACGAGCAGTACTTC. This gives the protein CASSYPGTFSYEQYF.